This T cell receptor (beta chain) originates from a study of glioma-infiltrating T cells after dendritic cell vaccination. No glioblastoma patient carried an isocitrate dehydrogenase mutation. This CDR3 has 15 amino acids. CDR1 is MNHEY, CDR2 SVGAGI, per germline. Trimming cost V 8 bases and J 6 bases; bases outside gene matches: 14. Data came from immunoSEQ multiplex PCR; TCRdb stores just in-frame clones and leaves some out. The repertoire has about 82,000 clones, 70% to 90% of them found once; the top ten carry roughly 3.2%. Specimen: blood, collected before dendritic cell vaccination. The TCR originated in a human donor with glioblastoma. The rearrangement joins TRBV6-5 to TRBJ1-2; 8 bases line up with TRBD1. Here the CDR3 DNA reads TGTGCCAGCCGCCCAGGTTATTCAGGGGGCGATGGCTACACCTTC. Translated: CASRPGYSGGDGYTF.